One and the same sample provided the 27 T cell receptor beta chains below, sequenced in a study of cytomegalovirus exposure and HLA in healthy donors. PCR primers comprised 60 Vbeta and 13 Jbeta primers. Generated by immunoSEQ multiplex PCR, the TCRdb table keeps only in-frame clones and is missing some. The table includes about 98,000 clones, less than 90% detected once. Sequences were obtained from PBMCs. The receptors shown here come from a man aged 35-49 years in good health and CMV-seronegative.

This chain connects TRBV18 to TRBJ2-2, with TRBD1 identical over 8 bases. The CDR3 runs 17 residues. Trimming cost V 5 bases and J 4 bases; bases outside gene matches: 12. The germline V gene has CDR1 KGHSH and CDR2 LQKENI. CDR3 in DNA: TGTGCCAGCTCATCATCTGTTAGACAGGGGTCCACCGGGGAGCTGTTTTTT. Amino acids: CASSSSVRQGSTGELFF.

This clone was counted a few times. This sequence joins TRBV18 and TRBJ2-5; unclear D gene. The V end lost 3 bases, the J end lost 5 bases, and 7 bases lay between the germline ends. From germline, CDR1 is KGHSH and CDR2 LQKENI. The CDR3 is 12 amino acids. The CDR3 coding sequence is TGTGCCAGCTCACCGGTGGAGGAGACCCAGTACTTC. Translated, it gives CASSPVEETQYF.

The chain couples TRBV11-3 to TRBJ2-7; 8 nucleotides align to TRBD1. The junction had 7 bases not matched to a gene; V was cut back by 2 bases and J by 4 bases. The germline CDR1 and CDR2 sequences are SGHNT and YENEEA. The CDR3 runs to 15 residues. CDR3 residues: CASSLRTGKDYEQYF. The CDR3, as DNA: TGTGCCAGCAGCTTAAGGACAGGGAAAGATTACGAGCAGTACTTC.

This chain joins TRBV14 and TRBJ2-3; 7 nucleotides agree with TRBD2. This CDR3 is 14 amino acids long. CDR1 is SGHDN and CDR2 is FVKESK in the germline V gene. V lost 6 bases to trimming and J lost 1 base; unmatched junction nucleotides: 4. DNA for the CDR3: TGTGCCAGCAGTCTTCGGGGGGGCACAGATACGCAGTATTTT. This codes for CASSLRGGTDTQYF.

The CDR3: CASSPNGQGTINTEAFF. The CDR3 DNA is TGCGCCAGCAGCCCTAACGGACAGGGAACCATAAACACTGAAGCTTTCTTT. This chain connects TRBV5-1 to TRBJ1-1, with 8 positions matching TRBD1. V lost 4 bases, J lost 2 bases, and 13 bases stayed unmatched. From germline, CDR1 is SGHRS and CDR2 YFSETQ. The CDR3 has 17 amino acids. The variable domain in full, completed from reference TRBV5-1 and TRBJ1-1, reads KAGVTQTPRYLIKTRGQQVTLSCSPISGHRSVSWYQQTPGQGLQFLFEYFSETQRNKGNFPGRFSGRQFSNSRSEMNVSTLELGDSALYLCASSPNGQGTINTEAFFGQGTRLTVV.

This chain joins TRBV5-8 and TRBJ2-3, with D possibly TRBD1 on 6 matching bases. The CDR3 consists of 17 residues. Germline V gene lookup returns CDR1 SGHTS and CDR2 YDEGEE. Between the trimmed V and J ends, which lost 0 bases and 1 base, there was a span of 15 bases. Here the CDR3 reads CASSLAGTLSGTDTQYF. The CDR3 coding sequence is TGTGCCAGCAGCTTGGCCGGGACACTAAGCGGCACAGATACGCAGTATTTT.

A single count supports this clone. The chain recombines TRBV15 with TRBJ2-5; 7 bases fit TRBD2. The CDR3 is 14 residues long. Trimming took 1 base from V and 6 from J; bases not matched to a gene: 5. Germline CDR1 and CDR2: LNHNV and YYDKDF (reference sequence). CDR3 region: CATSRVGEGKTQYF. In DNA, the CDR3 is TGTGCCACCAGCAGAGTCGGGGAGGGGAAGACCCAGTACTTC.

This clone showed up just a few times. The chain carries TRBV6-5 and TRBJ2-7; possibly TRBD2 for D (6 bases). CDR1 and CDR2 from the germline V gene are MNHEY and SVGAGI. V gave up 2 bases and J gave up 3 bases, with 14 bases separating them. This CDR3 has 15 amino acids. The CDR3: CASSYAGSAIYEQYF. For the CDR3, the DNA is TGTGCCAGCAGTTACGCGGGGAGTGCCATCTACGAGCAGTACTTC.

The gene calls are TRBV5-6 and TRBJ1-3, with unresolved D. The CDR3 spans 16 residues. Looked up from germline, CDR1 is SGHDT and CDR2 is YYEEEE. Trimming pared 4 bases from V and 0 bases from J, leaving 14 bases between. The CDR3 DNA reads TGTGCCAGCAGCCTCCTAAGTGTTAGCTCTGGAAACACCATATATTTT. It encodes CASSLLSVSSGNTIYF. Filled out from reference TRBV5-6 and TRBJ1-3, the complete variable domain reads DAGVTQSPTHLIKTRGQQVTLRCSPKSGHDTVSWYQQALGQGPQFIFQYYEEEERQRGNFPDRFSGHQFPNYSSELNVNALLLGDSALYLCASSLLSVSSGNTIYFGEGSWLTVV.

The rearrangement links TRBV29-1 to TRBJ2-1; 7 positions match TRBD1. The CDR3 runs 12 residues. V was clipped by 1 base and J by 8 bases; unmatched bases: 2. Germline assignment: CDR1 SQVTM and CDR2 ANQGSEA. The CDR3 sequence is CSVEGGQHEQFF. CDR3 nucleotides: TGCAGCGTTGAAGGGGGACAGCATGAGCAGTTCTTC.

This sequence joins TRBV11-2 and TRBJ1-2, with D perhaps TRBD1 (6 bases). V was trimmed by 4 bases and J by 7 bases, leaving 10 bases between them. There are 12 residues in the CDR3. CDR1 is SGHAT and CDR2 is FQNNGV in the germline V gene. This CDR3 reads CASSSTGLGYTF. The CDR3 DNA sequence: TGTGCCAGCAGCTCTACAGGGCTTGGCTACACCTTC.

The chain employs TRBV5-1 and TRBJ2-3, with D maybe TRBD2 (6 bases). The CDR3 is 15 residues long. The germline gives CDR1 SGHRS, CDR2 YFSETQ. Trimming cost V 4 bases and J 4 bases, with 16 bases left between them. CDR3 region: CASSTGDRNSDTQYF. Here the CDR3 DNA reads TGCGCCAGCAGCACGGGGGATAGAAACTCAGATACGCAGTATTTT.

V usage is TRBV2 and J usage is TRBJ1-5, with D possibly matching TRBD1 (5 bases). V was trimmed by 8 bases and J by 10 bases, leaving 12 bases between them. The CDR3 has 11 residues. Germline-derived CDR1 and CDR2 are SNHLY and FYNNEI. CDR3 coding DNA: TGTGCCAGCGCGCTGGGGGGTCCCCAGCATTTT. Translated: CASALGGPQHF.

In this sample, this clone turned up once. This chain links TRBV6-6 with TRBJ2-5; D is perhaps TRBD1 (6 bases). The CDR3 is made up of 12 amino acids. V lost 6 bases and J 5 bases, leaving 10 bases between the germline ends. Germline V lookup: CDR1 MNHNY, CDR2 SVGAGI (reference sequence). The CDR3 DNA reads TGTGCCAGCAGACCCGACAGGGAGACCCAGTACTTC. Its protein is CASRPDRETQYF.

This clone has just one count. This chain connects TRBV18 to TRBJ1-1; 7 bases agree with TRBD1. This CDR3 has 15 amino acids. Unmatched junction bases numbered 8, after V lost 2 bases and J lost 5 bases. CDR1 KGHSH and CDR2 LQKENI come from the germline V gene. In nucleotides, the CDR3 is TGTGCCAGCTCACCATCCCGACAGGGCAGGACTGAAGCTTTCTTT. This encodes CASSPSRQGRTEAFF.

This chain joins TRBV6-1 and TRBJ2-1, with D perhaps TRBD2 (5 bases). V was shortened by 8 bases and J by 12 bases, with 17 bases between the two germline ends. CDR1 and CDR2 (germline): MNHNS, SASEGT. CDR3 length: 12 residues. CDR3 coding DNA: TGTGCCAGCGGCGCAGGAGGTGTTAGGCAGTTCTTC. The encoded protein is CASGAGGVRQFF.

CDR3: CASSGSGGTEAFF. The CDR3 coding sequence is TGTGCCAGCAGCGGATCCGGCGGCACTGAAGCTTTCTTT. The chain links TRBV7-3 to TRBJ1-1; D is uncertain. The germline V gene encodes CDR1 SGHTA and CDR2 FQGTGA. The CDR3 is made up of 13 amino acids. Trimming stripped 5 bases from V and 4 bases from J, with 11 bases between.

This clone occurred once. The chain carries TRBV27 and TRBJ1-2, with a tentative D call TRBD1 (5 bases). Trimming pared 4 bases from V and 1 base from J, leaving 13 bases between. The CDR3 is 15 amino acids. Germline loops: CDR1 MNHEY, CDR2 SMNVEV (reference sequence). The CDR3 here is CASSSSPGGNYGYTF. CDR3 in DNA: TGTGCCAGCAGTTCTTCTCCGGGGGGTAACTATGGCTACACCTTC.

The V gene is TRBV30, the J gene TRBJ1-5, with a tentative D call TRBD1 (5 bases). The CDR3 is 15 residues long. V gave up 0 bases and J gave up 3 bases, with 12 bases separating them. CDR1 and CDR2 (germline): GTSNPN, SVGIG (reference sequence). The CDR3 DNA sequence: TGTGCCTGGAGTGTAAGGTCAGGGTTCAATCAGCCCCAGCATTTT. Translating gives CAWSVRSGFNQPQHF.

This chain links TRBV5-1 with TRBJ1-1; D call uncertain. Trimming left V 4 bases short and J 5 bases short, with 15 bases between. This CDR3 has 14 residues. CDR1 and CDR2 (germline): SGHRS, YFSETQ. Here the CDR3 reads CASSGGYGGTEAFF. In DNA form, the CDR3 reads TGCGCCAGCAGCGGTGGGTACGGAGGTACTGAAGCTTTCTTT.

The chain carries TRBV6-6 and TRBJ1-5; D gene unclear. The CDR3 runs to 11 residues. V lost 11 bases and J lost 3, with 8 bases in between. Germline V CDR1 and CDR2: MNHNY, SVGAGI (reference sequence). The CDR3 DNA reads TGTGCCGCGGGTCCCAATCAGCCCCAGCATTTT. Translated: CAAGPNQPQHF.

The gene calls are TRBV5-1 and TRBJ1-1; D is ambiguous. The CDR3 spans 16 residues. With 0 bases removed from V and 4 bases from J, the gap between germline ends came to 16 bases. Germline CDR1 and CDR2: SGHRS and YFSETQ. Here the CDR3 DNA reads TGCGCCAGCAGCTTGGGTCAGGAAATCCTGGGCACTGAAGCTTTCTTT. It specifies CASSLGQEILGTEAFF.

In DNA form, the CDR3 reads TGTGCCAGCTCACCAACACAGGAACTTTTAACGGCTTTCTTT. It yields the protein CASSPTQELLTAFF. V and J are TRBV18 and TRBJ1-1; TRBD1 might be the D (5 bases). Trimming took 2 bases from V and 11 from J, leaving 18 bases between them. CDR1 is KGHSH, CDR2 LQKENI, per germline. CDR3 size: 14 residues. The whole variable domain, remainder taken from reference TRBV18 and TRBJ1-1, is NAGVMQNPRHLVRRRGQEARLRCSPMKGHSHVYWYRQLPEEGLKFMVYLQKENIIDESGMPKERFSAEFPKEGPSILRIQQVVRGDSAAYFCASSPTQELLTAFFGQGTRLTVV.

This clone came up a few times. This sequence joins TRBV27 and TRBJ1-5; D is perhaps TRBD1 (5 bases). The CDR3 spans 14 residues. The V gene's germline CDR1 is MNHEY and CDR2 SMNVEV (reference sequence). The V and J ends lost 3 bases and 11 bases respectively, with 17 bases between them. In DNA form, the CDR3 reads TGTGCCAGCAGTTTGTTGGGGGGTGGGGCGGCCCAGCATTTT. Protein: CASSLLGGGAAQHF.

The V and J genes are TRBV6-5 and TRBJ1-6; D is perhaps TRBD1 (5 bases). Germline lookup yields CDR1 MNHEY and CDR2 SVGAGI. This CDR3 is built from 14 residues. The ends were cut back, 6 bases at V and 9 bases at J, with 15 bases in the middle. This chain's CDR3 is CASRSPRGGSPLHF. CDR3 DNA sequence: TGTGCCAGCAGATCCCCCCGGGGGGGTTCACCCCTCCACTTT.

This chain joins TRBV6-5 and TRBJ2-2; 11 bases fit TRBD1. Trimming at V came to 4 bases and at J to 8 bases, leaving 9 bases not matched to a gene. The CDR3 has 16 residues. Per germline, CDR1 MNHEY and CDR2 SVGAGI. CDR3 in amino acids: CASSSPGTGGLGELFF. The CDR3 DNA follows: TGTGCCAGCAGTTCCCCCGGGACAGGGGGTTTGGGGGAGCTGTTTTTT.

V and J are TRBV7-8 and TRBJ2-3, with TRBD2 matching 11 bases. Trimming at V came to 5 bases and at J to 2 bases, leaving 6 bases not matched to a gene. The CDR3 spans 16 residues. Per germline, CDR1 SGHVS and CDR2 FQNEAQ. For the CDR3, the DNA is TGTGCCAGCAGCCCACGACTAGCGGGGAACACAGATACGCAGTATTTT. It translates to CASSPRLAGNTDTQYF.